This TCR beta chain was sequenced for a study of tumor-infiltrating lymphocytes in primary liver carcinoma. The template, 450 to 650 ng total RNA, yielded TCR beta cDNA made with a constant-region primer. TCR beta libraries came from three nested multiplex PCR rounds using slightly modified ARM-PCR. TCRdb ran MiXCR on the multiplex PCR reads and lists one entry per CDR3 protein. The sample gives 150,000 to 200,000 distinct CDR3 sequences, roughly 80% of which show up once; over 15% is in the top ten. Extraction of RNA together with DNA used roughly 20-32 mg of unsorted bulk tissue. The source is a man in his forties with primary liver carcinoma and hepatitis B virus infection. Material: tumor tissue from primary liver carcinoma.

DNA of the CDR3: TGTGCCAGCTCACTACAGGGAGATCAGCCCCAGCATTTT. This codes for CASSLQGDQPQHF. The genes are TRBV18 and TRBJ1-5, with D perhaps TRBD1 (6 bases). Germline CDR1 is KGHSH and CDR2 is LQKENI. Trimming took off 4 bases at V and 5 bases at J, with 9 bases between the two ends. The CDR3 runs 13 residues.